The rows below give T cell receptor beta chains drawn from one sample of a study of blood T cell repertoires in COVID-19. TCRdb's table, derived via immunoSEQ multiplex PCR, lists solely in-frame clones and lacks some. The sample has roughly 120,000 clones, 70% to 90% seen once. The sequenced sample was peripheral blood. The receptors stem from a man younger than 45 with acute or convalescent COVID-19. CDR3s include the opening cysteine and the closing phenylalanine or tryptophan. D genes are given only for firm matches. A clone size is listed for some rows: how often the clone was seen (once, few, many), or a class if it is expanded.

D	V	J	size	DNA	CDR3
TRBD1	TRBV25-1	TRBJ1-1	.	TGTGCCAGCAGTGAATTGGGACAGGGGAGCACTGAAGCTTTCTTT	CASSELGQGSTEAFF
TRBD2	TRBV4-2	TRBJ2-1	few	TGTGCCAGCACCCGGGGGGGTAACCCCTACAATGAGCAGTTCTTC	CASTRGGNPYNEQFF
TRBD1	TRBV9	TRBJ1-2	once	TGTGCCAGCAGCCCTGCAGGGGGGATTAACTATGGCTACACCTTC	CASSPAGGINYGYTF
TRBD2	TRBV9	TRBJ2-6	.	TGTGCCAGCAGCCGCGATAGCGGGGTTGGTTTAGGTGGGGCCAACGTCCTGACTTTC	CASSRDSGVGLGGANVLTF
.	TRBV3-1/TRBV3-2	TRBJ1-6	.	TGTGCCAGCAGCCAACTAGGGGCGCGGGATCATAATTCACCCCTCCACTTT	CASSQLGARDHNSPLHF
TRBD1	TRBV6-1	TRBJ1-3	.	TGTGCCAGCAGTGAACAGGGGGCTAGAAACACCATATATTTT	CASSEQGARNTIYF
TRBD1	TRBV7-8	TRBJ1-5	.	TGTGCCAGCACCTTAACAGGGGATAGCAATCAGCCCCAGCATTTT	CASTLTGDSNQPQHF
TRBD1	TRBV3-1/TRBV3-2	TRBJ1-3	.	TGTGCCAGCAGTCCCACAGGGGCCGGTGGAAACACCATATATTTT	CASSPTGAGGNTIYF
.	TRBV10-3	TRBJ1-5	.	TGTGCCATCAGTGAGTCGGGTGAACCGGGAGGACAGCCCCAGCATTTT	CAISESGEPGGQPQHF
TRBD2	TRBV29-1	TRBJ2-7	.	TGCAGCGTACGACTAGCGGGGAGTTACGAGCAGTACTTC	CSVRLAGSYEQYF
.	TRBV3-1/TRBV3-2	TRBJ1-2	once	TGTGCCAGCAGCCCCGATGGACAGCTCGGCTACACCTTC	CASSPDGQLGYTF
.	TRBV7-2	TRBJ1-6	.	TGTGCCAGCAGCCAGGGCTGGGGTGGAACACCCCTCCACTTT	CASSQGWGGTPLHF
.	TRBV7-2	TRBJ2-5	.	TGTGCCAGCAGCTTAAGGCTTGGGGAAGGGGTTGGAACCCAGTACTTC	CASSLRLGEGVGTQYF
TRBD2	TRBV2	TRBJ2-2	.	TGTGCCAGCAGTGCGCTAGCGGGGGGAACCGGGGAGCTGTTTTTT	CASSALAGGTGELFF
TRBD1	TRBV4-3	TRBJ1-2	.	TGCGCCAGCAGCCAAAAACCGGCCGGCCCGGGACAGAATAACTATGGCTACACCTTC	CASSQKPAGPGQNNYGYTF